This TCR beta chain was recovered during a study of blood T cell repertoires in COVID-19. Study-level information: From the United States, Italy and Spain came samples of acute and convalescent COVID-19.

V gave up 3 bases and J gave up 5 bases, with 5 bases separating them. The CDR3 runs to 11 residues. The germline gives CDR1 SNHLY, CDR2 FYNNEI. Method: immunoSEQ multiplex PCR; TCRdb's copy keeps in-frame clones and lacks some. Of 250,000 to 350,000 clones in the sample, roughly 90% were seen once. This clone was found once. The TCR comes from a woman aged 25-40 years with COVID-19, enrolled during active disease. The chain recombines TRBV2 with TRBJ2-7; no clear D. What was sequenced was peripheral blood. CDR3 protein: CASSDFDEQYF. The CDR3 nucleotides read TGTGCCAGCAGTGACTTCGACGAGCAGTACTTC.